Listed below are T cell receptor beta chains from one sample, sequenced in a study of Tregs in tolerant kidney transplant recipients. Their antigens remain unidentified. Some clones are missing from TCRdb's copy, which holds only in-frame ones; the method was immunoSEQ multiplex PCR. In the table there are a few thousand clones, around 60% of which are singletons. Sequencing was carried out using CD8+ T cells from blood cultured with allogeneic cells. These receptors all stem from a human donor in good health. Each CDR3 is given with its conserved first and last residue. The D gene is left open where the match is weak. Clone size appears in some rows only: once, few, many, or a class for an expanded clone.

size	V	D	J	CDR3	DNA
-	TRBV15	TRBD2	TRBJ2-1	CATSRVSLAGNEQFF	TGTGCCACCAGCAGAGTTAGCCTAGCGGGGAATGAGCAGTTCTTC
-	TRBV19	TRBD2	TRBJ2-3	CASSIVLASTSGTDTQYF	TGTGCCAGTAGTATAGTGCTCGCCAGCACTAGCGGGACAGATACGCAGTATTTT
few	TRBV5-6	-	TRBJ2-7	CASSFTSPSYEQYF	TGTGCCAGCAGCTTTACTAGCCCGTCCTACGAGCAGTACTTC
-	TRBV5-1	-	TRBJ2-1	CASRVPYNEQFF	TGCGCCAGCAGAGTACCTTACAATGAGCAGTTCTTC
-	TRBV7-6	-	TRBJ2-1	CASSSPYNEQFF	TGTGCCAGCAGCTCCCCGTACAATGAGCAGTTCTTC
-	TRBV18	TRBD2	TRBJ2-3	CASSLRGGNTDTQYF	TGTGCCAGCTCCCTCCGGGGGGGCAACACAGATACGCAGTATTTT
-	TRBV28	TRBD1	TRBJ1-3	CASSSPAGRQGGLGNTIYF	TGTGCCAGCAGTTCCCCGGCGGGGCGCCAAGGGGGCCTAGGAAACACCATATATTTT
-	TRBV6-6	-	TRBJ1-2	CASSYSGGPYGYTF	TGTGCCAGCAGTTACTCCGGGGGGCCCTATGGCTACACCTTC
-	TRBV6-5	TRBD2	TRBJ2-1	CASSYSGVPPYNEQFF	TGTGCCAGCAGTTACAGCGGGGTCCCGCCTTACAATGAGCAGTTCTTC
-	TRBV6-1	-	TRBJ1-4	CASSEASVSTNEKLFF	TGTGCCAGCAGTGAAGCTTCCGTTTCAACTAATGAAAAACTGTTTTTT
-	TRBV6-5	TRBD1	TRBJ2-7	CASSEGDRLYEQYF	TGTGCCAGCAGTGAAGGGGACAGACTCTACGAGCAGTACTTC
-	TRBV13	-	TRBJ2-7	CASSLGRVTYEQYF	TGTGCCAGCAGCTTAGGCCGGGTAACGTACGAGCAGTACTTC
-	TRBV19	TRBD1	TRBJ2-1	CASSVWTGHNEQFF	TGTGCCAGTAGTGTCTGGACAGGACACAATGAGCAGTTCTTC
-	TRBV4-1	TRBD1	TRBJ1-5	CASSQATGGGQPQHF	TGCGCCAGCAGCCAAGCCACAGGGGGCGGTCAGCCCCAGCATTTT
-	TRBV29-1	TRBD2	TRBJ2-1	CSVASGPSYNEQFF	TGCAGCGTTGCTAGCGGTCCCTCCTACAATGAGCAGTTCTTC
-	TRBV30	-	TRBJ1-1	CASDAERVAEAFF	TGTGCCTCCGATGCTGAGAGGGTCGCTGAAGCTTTCTTT
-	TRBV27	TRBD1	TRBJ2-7	CATRPEGANYYEQYF	TGTGCCACCAGGCCCGAGGGGGCGAATTACTACGAGCAGTACTTC
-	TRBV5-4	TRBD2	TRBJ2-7	CASSFGTSSYEQYF	TGTGCCAGCAGCTTCGGGACTAGTTCCTACGAGCAGTACTTC
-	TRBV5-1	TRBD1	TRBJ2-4	CASSLEGDRVIQYF	TGCGCCAGCAGCTTGGAGGGGGACAGGGTCATTCAGTACTTC
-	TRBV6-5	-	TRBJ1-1	CAISSTEAFF	TGTGCCATTTCTTCTACTGAAGCTTTCTTT
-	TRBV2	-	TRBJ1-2	CASTYGAGYGYTF	TGTGCCAGCACCTACGGGGCTGGCTATGGCTACACCTTC
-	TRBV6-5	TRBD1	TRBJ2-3	CASSYRDSSTDTQYF	TGTGCCAGCAGTTACCGGGACAGTAGCACAGATACGCAGTATTTT
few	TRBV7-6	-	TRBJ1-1	CASSLAGANTEAFF	TGTGCCAGCAGCTTAGCAGGGGCGAACACTGAAGCTTTCTTT
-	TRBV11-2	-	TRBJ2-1	CASSLDLGSYNEQFF	TGTGCCAGCAGCTTAGATCTAGGTAGCTACAATGAGCAGTTCTTC
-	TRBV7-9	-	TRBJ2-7	CASSFGGIRYEQYF	TGTGCCAGTAGCTTTGGAGGGATTAGATACGAGCAGTACTTC
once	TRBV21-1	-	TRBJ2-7	CASRRQGGLEDYEQYF	TGTGCCAGCAGGAGACAGGGGGGACTAGAAGATTACGAGCAGTACTTC
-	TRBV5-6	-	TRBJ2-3	CASSFGYPPDTQYF	TGTGCCAGCAGCTTCGGCTACCCCCCAGATACGCAGTATTTT
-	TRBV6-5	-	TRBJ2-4	CASSYSELAKNIQYF	TGTGCCAGCAGTTACTCGGAGTTAGCCAAAAACATTCAGTACTTC
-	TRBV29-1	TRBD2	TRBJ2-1	CSVAGTSGSRDEQFF	TGCAGCGTCGCCGGGACTAGCGGGAGTAGGGATGAGCAGTTCTTC
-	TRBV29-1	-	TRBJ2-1	CSAVSGFPFF	TGCAGCGCCGTTTCAGGATTCCCGTTCTTC
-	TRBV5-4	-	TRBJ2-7	CASLPRSTYEQYF	TGTGCCAGCCTGCCAAGGAGTACCTACGAGCAGTACTTC
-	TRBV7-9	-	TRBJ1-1	CASSLVVRATEAFF	TGTGCCAGCAGCTTAGTGGTCAGGGCCACTGAAGCTTTCTTT
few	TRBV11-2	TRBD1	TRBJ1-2	CASSSRDRGPDGYTF	TGTGCCAGCAGCAGCCGGGACAGGGGGCCTGATGGCTACACCTTC
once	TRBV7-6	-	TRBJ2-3	CASSKGTASTDTQYF	TGTGCCAGCAGCAAAGGGACGGCCAGCACAGATACGCAGTATTTT
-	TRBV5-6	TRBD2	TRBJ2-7	CASSSGLGYEQYF	TGTGCCAGCAGTTCGGGACTAGGGTACGAGCAGTACTTC
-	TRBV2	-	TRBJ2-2	CASSDILTMSAGELFF	TGTGCCAGCAGTGACATACTAACGATGAGCGCCGGGGAGCTGTTTTTT
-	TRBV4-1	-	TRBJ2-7	CASSQAGEGYYEQYF	TGCGCCAGCAGCCAGGCAGGGGAGGGGTACTACGAGCAGTACTTC
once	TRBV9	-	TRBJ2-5	CASSEGGTSKLETQYF	TGTGCCAGCAGCGAGGGGGGAACTTCCAAGCTGGAGACCCAGTACTTC
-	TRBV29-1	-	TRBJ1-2	CSVEGAGPYGYTF	TGCAGCGTCGAAGGCGCAGGGCCCTATGGCTACACCTTC
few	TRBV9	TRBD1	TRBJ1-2	CASSVLGQGGGYGYTF	TGTGCCAGCAGCGTACTCGGACAGGGAGGAGGCTATGGCTACACCTTC
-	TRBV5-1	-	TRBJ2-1	CASSLALSDEQFF	TGCGCCAGCAGCTTGGCCTTGAGTGATGAGCAGTTCTTC
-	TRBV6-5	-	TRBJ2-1	CASSYGTPSYNEQFF	TGTGCCAGCAGTTACGGGACTCCATCCTACAATGAGCAGTTCTTC
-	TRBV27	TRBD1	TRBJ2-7	CASSPTGWEQYF	TGTGCCAGCAGTCCGACAGGGTGGGAGCAGTACTTC
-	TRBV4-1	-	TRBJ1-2	CASSQDRMEAGVYGYTF	TGCGCCAGCAGCCAAGATCGGATGGAGGCAGGCGTCTATGGCTACACCTTC
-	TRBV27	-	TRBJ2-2	CASSPGLNTGELFF	TGTGCCAGCAGTCCGGGACTCAACACCGGGGAGCTGTTTTTT
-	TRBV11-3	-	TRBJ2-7	CASSVPVGPGQYF	TGTGCCAGCAGCGTACCGGTGGGGCCTGGGCAGTACTTC
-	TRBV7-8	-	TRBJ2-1	CASSSLPKASGENEQFF	TGTGCCAGCAGCTCCCTACCGAAAGCCTCAGGGGAGAATGAGCAGTTCTTC
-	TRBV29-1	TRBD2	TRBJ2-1	CSVVSGRAQYNEQFF	TGCAGCGTTGTATCCGGGAGGGCCCAATACAATGAGCAGTTCTTC